The 20 T cell receptor beta chains in this list originate from one sample, sequenced in a study of T cell responses to AZD1222 COVID-19 vaccine. TCRdb's table, derived via immunoSEQ multiplex PCR, lists solely in-frame clones and lacks some. This sample has about 140,000 clones; approximately 92% occur once, and the top ten carry approximately 5.4%. Specimen: peripheral blood, collected on day 0 of AZD1222 vaccination. The receptors were gathered from an adult in good health.

A single count supports this clone. This chain links TRBV6-1 with TRBJ2-7; 7 bases fit TRBD1. Germline V gene lookup returns CDR1 MNHNS and CDR2 SASEGT. V lost 5 bases to trimming and J lost 3 bases; unmatched junction nucleotides: 1. The length of the CDR3 is 12 residues. Here the CDR3 reads CASSQGVYEQYF. The DNA of the CDR3 is TGTGCCAGCAGTCAGGGGGTCTACGAGCAGTACTTC.

This chain connects TRBV5-1 to TRBJ1-6; D remains ambiguous. Germline V gives CDR1 SGHRS, CDR2 YFSETQ. V was pared by 0 bases and J by 9 bases, with 7 bases between. This CDR3 region has 13 residues. CDR3 amino acids: CASSLGSSSPLHF. CDR3 coding DNA: TGCGCCAGCAGCTTGGGCAGCTCTTCACCCCTCCACTTT.

The genes are TRBV11-1 and TRBJ1-3; D gene uncertain. V lost 5 bases, J lost 0 bases, and 11 bases lay in between. The CDR3 is 15 amino acids. Germline V gene lookup returns CDR1 SGHAT and CDR2 FQDESV (reference sequence). The CDR3 spells CASSNSGSSGNTIYF. CDR3 sequence (DNA): TGTGCCAGCAGCAATAGTGGGAGCTCTGGAAACACCATATATTTT.

The V call is TRBV5-4, the J call TRBJ2-7, with 10 bases that match TRBD1. CDR1 SGHNT and CDR2 YYREEE come from the germline V gene (reference sequence). CDR3 length: 14 amino acids. V shed 4 bases, J shed 1 base, and the junction held 2 bases outside the gene matches. The CDR3 DNA is TGTGCCAGCAGCGGGACAGGGGTTTCCTACGAGCAGTACTTC. Protein: CASSGTGVSYEQYF.

The chain couples TRBV11-2 to TRBJ2-7; TRBD2 aligns across 11 bases. J was trimmed by 2 bases and V by 6 bases; bases with no gene match: 6. This CDR3 has 15 residues. Germline assignment: CDR1 SGHAT and CDR2 FQNNGV. The CDR3 region has the DNA TGTGCCAGCAGATTCCTAGCGGGGGGAGCCTACGAGCAGTACTTC. It is translated as CASRFLAGGAYEQYF.

The chain uses TRBV7-9 and TRBJ2-5; 11 bases are a match to TRBD1. The CDR3 loop spans 15 amino acids. CDR1 and CDR2 from the germline V gene are SEHNR and FQNEAQ (reference sequence). Trimming removed 5 bases from V and 4 bases from J; junction bases left unmatched: 6. The CDR3 DNA reads as TGTGCCAGCAGCCGGGGACAGGGGGAACGAGAGACCCAGTACTTC. It encodes CASSRGQGERETQYF.

A single count supports this clone. This chain joins TRBV24-1 and TRBJ1-5; 8 bases agree with TRBD1. V shed 4 bases, J shed 3 bases, and the junction held 7 bases outside the gene matches. CDR3 length equals 16 residues. The V gene's germline CDR1 is KGHDR and CDR2 SFDVKD. CDR3 nucleotide sequence: TGTGCCACCAGTGACTCTGGACAGGGTTTCAATCAGCCCCAGCATTTT. Translation: CATSDSGQGFNQPQHF.

This clone was found a few times. Additional DNA sequences in this sample encode the identical CDR3. The genes are TRBV27 and TRBJ1-2; D is unclear. V was shortened by 3 bases and J by 4 bases, with 9 bases between the two germline ends. The germline CDR1 and CDR2 sequences are MNHEY and SMNVEV (reference sequence). There are 13 residues in the CDR3. CDR3 nucleotide sequence: TGTGCCAGCAGTTTCCGGGGAGGCTATGGCTACACCTTC. This translates into CASSFRGGYGYTF.

The rearrangement uses TRBV6-2 or TRBV6-3 and TRBJ1-2, with D perhaps matching TRBD1 (6 bases). V lost 3 bases and J lost 6, with 11 bases in between. CDR1 is MNHEY and CDR2 is SVGEGT in the germline V gene. The CDR3 loop spans 13 amino acids. The CDR3 nucleotides are TGTGCCAGCAGTTATATACAGGGTAATGGCTACACCTTC. Translating it yields CASSYIQGNGYTF.

The V gene is TRBV21-1, the J gene TRBJ2-2; TRBD1 is the table's D call and was not checked against the DNA. TRBV21-1 is tagged as a pseudogene. The CDR3 is 15 amino acids. This CDR3 is CASPSGQGATGELFF. The CDR3 DNA is TGTGCCAGCCCTTCGGGACAGGGGGCTACCGGGGAGCTGTTTTTT.

V usage is TRBV3-1 (or the pseudogene TRBV3-2) and J usage is TRBJ1-2; weak D call: TRBD1 (6 bases). Germline V gene sequence: CDR1 LGHDT, CDR2 YNNKEL (reference sequence). V was pared by 3 bases and J by 5 bases, with 13 bases between. The length of the CDR3 is 14 residues. CDR3: CASSHAGTPYGYTF. In DNA form, the CDR3 reads TGTGCCAGCAGCCATGCCGGGACACCGTATGGCTACACCTTC.

This chain connects TRBV6-5 to TRBJ1-1; D is undetermined. The CDR3 contains 13 residues. V dropped 6 bases and J dropped 11 bases, with 19 bases sitting between them. Germline values: CDR1 MNHEY, CDR2 SVGAGI. The CDR3: CASRPDPKGNAFF. Written as DNA, the CDR3 is TGTGCCAGCAGGCCAGACCCGAAGGGAAACGCTTTCTTT.

This chain joins TRBV28 and TRBJ1-4; D is undetermined. V dropped 3 bases and J dropped 7 bases, with 15 bases sitting between them. The CDR3 sequence is 15 residues long. Germline CDR1 reads MDHEN; CDR2 reads SYDVKM. As DNA, the CDR3 is TGTGCCAGCAGTTTTGGGCCCTTGGAAGGTGAAAAACTGTTTTTT. Translated: CASSFGPLEGEKLFF.

The rearrangement uses TRBV7-9 and TRBJ2-1; D remains unclear. The CDR3 contains 13 residues. In germline, CDR1 is SEHNR, CDR2 FQNEAQ (reference sequence). The germline V and J ends were trimmed by 7 bases and 6 bases, with 13 bases remaining between them. The CDR3 bases are TGTGCCAGCACCGACCAAGGTGGCAATGAGCAGTTCTTC. Amino acid sequence: CASTDQGGNEQFF. Based on the CDR3 plus reference TRBV7-9 and TRBJ2-1, the full variable domain is DTGVSQNPRHKITKRGQNVTFRCDPISEHNRLYWYRQTLGQGPEFLTYFQNEAQLEKSRLLSDRFSAERPKGSFSTLEIQRTEQGDSAMYLCASTDQGGNEQFFGPGTRLTVL.

J is TRBJ2-5 and V is TRBV12-3 or TRBV12-4; no clear D gene. This CDR3 is built from 12 residues. Between the trimmed V and J ends, which lost 3 bases and 1 base, there was a span of 3 bases. CDR3 nucleotides: TGTGCCAGCAGTTTGGGCCAAGAGACCCAGTACTTC. It specifies CASSLGQETQYF.

This sequence joins TRBV28 and TRBJ2-5; D call uncertain. The V and J ends lost 4 bases and 5 bases respectively, with 14 bases between them. The CDR3 is made up of 14 amino acids. The germline V gene encodes CDR1 MDHEN and CDR2 SYDVKM. The CDR3 spells CASSSRMGQETQYF. In nucleotides, the CDR3 is TGTGCCAGCAGTTCCCGTATGGGTCAGGAGACCCAGTACTTC. Full variable domain (remainder filled in from reference TRBV28 and TRBJ2-5): DVKVTQSSRYLVKRTGEKVFLECVQDMDHENMFWYRQDPGLGLRLIYFSYDVKMKEKGDIPEGYSVSREKKERFSLILESASTNQTSMYLCASSSRMGQETQYFGPGTRLLVL.

The chain joins TRBV5-8 to TRBJ1-5; D ambiguous. The CDR3 sequence is 14 residues long. The V and J ends lost 1 base and 0 bases respectively, with 5 bases between them. Germline loops: CDR1 SGHTS, CDR2 YDEGEE. CDR3 bases: TGTGCCAGCAGCTTGACGGATAGCAATCAGCCCCAGCATTTT. Its protein is CASSLTDSNQPQHF. Complete variable domain (other parts from reference TRBV5-8 and TRBJ1-5): EAGVTQSPTHLIKTRGQQATLRCSPISGHTSVYWYQQALGLGLQFLLWYDEGEERNRGNFPPRFSGRQFPNYSSELNVNALELEDSALYLCASSLTDSNQPQHFGDGTRLSIL.

The chain employs TRBV29-1 and TRBJ1-1; D is unresolved. CDR3 length: 11 residues. CDR1 is SQVTM, CDR2 ANQGSEA, per germline. The germline V and J ends were trimmed by 3 bases and 3 bases, with 5 bases remaining between them. CDR3 sequence reads: CSVDRDTEAFF. CDR3 DNA: TGCAGCGTTGATAGGGACACTGAAGCTTTCTTT.

The chain joins TRBV5-1 to TRBJ2-7; tentatively, D is TRBD2 (5 bases). The CDR3 has 12 residues. CDR1 is SGHRS and CDR2 is YFSETQ in the germline V gene. The germline V and J ends were trimmed by 5 bases and 7 bases, with 13 bases remaining between them. The CDR3 loop reads CASRVGEREQYF. The CDR3 region has the DNA TGCGCCAGCAGGGTCGGGGAGCGGGAGCAGTACTTC.

The chain joins TRBV19 to TRBJ2-1; 7 bases are shared with TRBD1. After removal of 0 bases from V and 12 bases from J, the junction contained 5 bases not matched to a gene. The CDR3 loop spans 13 amino acids. Germline V gene sequence: CDR1 LNHDA, CDR2 SQIVND (reference sequence). DNA of the CDR3: TGTGCCAGTAGTATAGAGGACAGGCTGGTGCAGTTCTTC. Its translation: CASSIEDRLVQFF.